This TCR beta chain derives from a study of OX40 agonist ivuxolimab in advanced cancers. For the study at large: Aged about 23 to 90 with a mean of approximately 57 years, they were around 85% male.

TCRdb's table, derived via immunoSEQ multiplex PCR, lists solely in-frame clones and lacks some. The sample records roughly 82,000 clones, 80% to 90% being singletons. The V end was cut by 3 bases, the J end by 1 base, with 12 bases between. The CDR3 runs 15 residues. From germline, CDR1 is KGHSH and CDR2 LQKENI. This specimen was CD4+ or CD8+ T cells sorted from blood, taken in a trial of the OX40 agonist ivuxolimab. The chain carries TRBV18 and TRBJ1-1, with D possibly matching TRBD1 (6 bases). The TCR originated in an adult with an advanced solid tumor such as melanoma, head and neck, liver or kidney cancer. In DNA, the CDR3 is TGTGCCAGCTCACCCGGACTCAGGGGGAACACTGAAGCTTTCTTT. It is translated as CASSPGLRGNTEAFF.